These 28 T cell receptor beta chains were all obtained from the same sample, sequenced in a study of cytomegalovirus exposure and HLA in healthy donors. The PCR had 60 Vbeta and 13 Jbeta primers. TCRdb's copy holds only in-frame clones and misses some; the assay was immunoSEQ multiplex PCR. The sample consists of 110,000 to 150,000 clones, over 60% of them appearing once. The material sequenced was PBMCs. The receptors derive from a woman between 35 and 50 years old in good health and CMV-seronegative.

V usage is TRBV4-1 and J usage is TRBJ2-3; 13 nucleotides match TRBD2. The V and J ends lost 2 bases and 5 bases, in that order; junction bases with no gene match: 4. Germline V gene lookup returns CDR1 MGHRA and CDR2 YSYEKL. This CDR3 has 16 amino acids. CDR3 DNA sequence: TGCGCCAGCAGCCAACCACTAGCGGGGGGGCGAGATACGCAGTATTTT. This gives the protein CASSQPLAGGRDTQYF.

This clone has a handful of counts. V usage is TRBV6-1 and J usage is TRBJ1-4; D unclear. Germline CDR1 is MNHNS and CDR2 is SASEGT. Trimming removed 8 bases at V and 4 bases at J, with 14 bases between. This CDR3 is 14 amino acids long. The chain's CDR3 is CASLEEPSNEKLFF. The CDR3 coding sequence is TGTGCCAGCTTAGAAGAGCCAAGTAATGAAAAACTGTTTTTT.

V and J are TRBV10-1 and TRBJ1-2; D gene uncertain. The CDR3 extends over 13 amino acids. Trimming removed 5 bases at V and 0 bases at J, with 7 bases between. Per the germline V gene, CDR1 is WNHNN and CDR2 is SYGVQD (reference sequence). In nucleotides, the CDR3 is TGCGCCAGCAGTAGGGAGACTAACTATGGCTACACCTTC. Translating gives CASSRETNYGYTF.

CDR3 region: CATTYRDSYEQYF. The DNA for the CDR3 is TGTGCCACAACATACAGGGATTCTTACGAGCAGTACTTC. The rearrangement joins TRBV6-5 to TRBJ2-7, with D perhaps TRBD1 (6 bases). This CDR3 spans 13 amino acids. Trimming cost V 10 bases and J 4 bases, with 17 bases left between them. Germline loops: CDR1 MNHEY, CDR2 SVGAGI.

This clone was recorded once. The V call is TRBV19, the J call TRBJ2-2; 11 bases map to TRBD2. Germline V gene sequence: CDR1 LNHDA, CDR2 SQIVND (reference sequence). V lost 6 bases to trimming and J lost 1 base; unmatched junction nucleotides: 1. CDR3 length: 15 amino acids. CDR3 sequence (DNA): TGTGCCAGTAGCGGACTAGCGGGGAACACCGGGGAGCTGTTTTTT. Translating it yields CASSGLAGNTGELFF.

This chain connects TRBV19 to TRBJ2-2; 12 bases match TRBD2. The V gene end was trimmed by 7 bases and the J gene end by 6 bases; junction bases not matched to a gene: 9. The CDR3 has 16 amino acids. In germline, CDR1 is LNHDA, CDR2 SQIVND (reference sequence). Here the CDR3 DNA reads TGTGCCAGTACCTACTCTAGCGGGGGGGTGCCCGGGGAGCTGTTTTTT. This gives the protein CASTYSSGGVPGELFF.

This clone was detected only a few times. The rearrangement uses TRBV10-1 and TRBJ1-2; D is ambiguous. Between the trimmed V and J ends, which lost 2 bases and 4 bases, there was a span of 8 bases. Germline-derived CDR1 and CDR2 are WNHNN and SYGVQD (reference sequence). CDR3 size: 13 residues. CDR3 bases: TGCGCCAGCAGTGAGACTGACACCTATGGCTACACCTTC. Translating it yields CASSETDTYGYTF.

The chain recombines TRBV7-9 with TRBJ2-5, with D possibly matching TRBD1 (7 bases). There are 15 residues in the CDR3. Germline assignment: CDR1 SEHNR and CDR2 FQNEAQ (reference sequence). The ends were cut back, 1 base at V and 1 base at J, with 10 bases in the middle. In DNA form, the CDR3 reads TGTGCCAGCAGCTTAGGGGGGGACAGCCAAGAGACCCAGTACTTC. Protein product: CASSLGGDSQETQYF.

The genes are TRBV11-2 and TRBJ2-3; 10 positions agree with TRBD2. CDR1 is SGHAT, CDR2 FQNNGV, per germline. The CDR3 has 16 residues. The V and J ends lost 3 bases and 2 bases, in that order; junction bases with no gene match: 5. For the CDR3, the DNA is TGTGCCAGCAGCTTCAGGACTAGCGGAGCCACAGATACGCAGTATTTT. Translated, it gives CASSFRTSGATDTQYF.

This clone was seen many times. The chain links TRBV11-3 to TRBJ2-1; D might be TRBD2 (8 bases). This CDR3 is built from 18 residues. V lost 0 bases to trimming and J lost 7 bases, with 22 bases between them. The germline CDR1 and CDR2 sequences are SGHNT and YENEEA. The CDR3 region is CASSLDQGGTSSLNEQFF. In nucleotides, the CDR3 is TGTGCCAGCAGCTTAGATCAGGGGGGGACTAGTTCATTAAATGAGCAGTTCTTC.

The chain links TRBV27 to TRBJ1-1, with D maybe TRBD1 (5 bases). Germline values: CDR1 MNHEY, CDR2 SMNVEV (reference sequence). V dropped 3 bases and J dropped 2 bases, with 22 bases sitting between them. The CDR3 totals 18 residues. CDR3 in DNA: TGTGCCAGCAGTTTCGGACACGGCCCGAACAGCGAAAACACTGAAGCTTTCTTT. Amino acid sequence: CASSFGHGPNSENTEAFF.

This sequence joins TRBV19 and TRBJ2-5, with 8 bases aligning to TRBD1. Germline CDR1 reads LNHDA; CDR2 reads SQIVND (reference sequence). The length of the CDR3 is 15 residues. J gave up 0 bases and V 4 bases, and 4 bases lay outside the gene matches. The CDR3 protein is CASSTRTGYQETQYF. For the CDR3, the DNA is TGTGCCAGTAGTACTAGGACAGGGTACCAAGAGACCCAGTACTTC.

The chain uses TRBV7-8 and TRBJ1-2; TRBD1 matches 9 bases. The CDR3 covers 16 residues. V shed 5 bases and J 4 bases; nucleotides not matched to a gene: 11. Germline CDR1 and CDR2: SGHVS and FQNEAQ. The CDR3 DNA sequence: TGTGCCAGCAGCGACCAGGACAGGGGCCGAGGCTATGGCTACACCTTC. It translates to CASSDQDRGRGYGYTF.

The gene calls are TRBV5-1 and TRBJ2-1, with 7 bases lining up with TRBD2. Germline V gene lookup returns CDR1 SGHRS and CDR2 YFSETQ. The V and J ends lost 2 bases and 5 bases, in that order; junction bases with no gene match: 13. The CDR3 is 17 amino acids. The CDR3 DNA reads as TGCGCCAGCAGCTTACCCTTGGGTGGGAGGGCCAACAATGAGCAGTTCTTC. It specifies CASSLPLGGRANNEQFF.

V and J are TRBV19 and TRBJ2-6, with 8 nucleotides matching TRBD1. The ends lost 7 bases at V and 1 base at J; junction bases unmatched: 9. This CDR3 is 17 amino acids long. Germline V gene sequence: CDR1 LNHDA, CDR2 SQIVND (reference sequence). CDR3 loop: CASIPGQAYSGANVLTF. DNA for the CDR3: TGTGCCAGTATTCCGGGACAGGCATATTCTGGGGCCAACGTCCTGACTTTC.

The chain carries TRBV5-1 and TRBJ1-1, with 7 bases matching TRBD1. V lost 4 bases, J lost 0 bases, and 6 bases stayed unmatched. The length of the CDR3 is 15 residues. Germline CDR1 SGHRS, CDR2 YFSETQ. The chain's CDR3 is CASSARTGMNTEAFF. CDR3 coding DNA: TGCGCCAGCAGCGCCCGGACAGGCATGAACACTGAAGCTTTCTTT.

This clone has only one observation. The chain joins TRBV11-2 to TRBJ2-7, with D perhaps matching TRBD2 (6 bases). Germline values: CDR1 SGHAT, CDR2 FQNNGV. V dropped 3 bases and J dropped 1 base, with 13 bases sitting between them. The CDR3 is 15 amino acids. The CDR3 spells CASSLVSGTSYEQYF. As DNA, the CDR3 is TGTGCCAGCAGCTTGGTATCAGGGACTTCCTACGAGCAGTACTTC.

V and J are TRBV5-4 and TRBJ1-4, with a possible D match to TRBD1 (5 bases). The CDR3 runs to 14 residues. Between the trimmed V and J ends, which lost 0 bases and 5 bases, there was a span of 8 bases. Germline CDR1 is SGHNT and CDR2 is YYREEE (reference sequence). The DNA for the CDR3 is TGTGCCAGCAGCTTGGGACAGCCAAATGAAAAACTGTTTTTT. Protein: CASSLGQPNEKLFF.

CDR3 coding DNA: TGTGCCACCAGCAGAGATCCTACGTCCAATCAGCCCCAGCATTTT. Amino acid sequence: CATSRDPTSNQPQHF. The V gene is TRBV15, the J gene TRBJ1-5; no clear D gene. CDR1 and CDR2 (germline): LNHNV, YYDKDF (reference sequence). V was shortened by 0 bases and J by 3 bases, with 9 bases between the two germline ends. This CDR3 comprises 15 residues.

CDR3 amino acids: CASSFGAGNTIYF. The CDR3 region has the DNA TGTGCCAGCAGTTTCGGGGCTGGAAACACCATATATTTT. The V call is TRBV2, the J call TRBJ1-3; no reliable D call. This CDR3 comprises 13 residues. Germline loops: CDR1 SNHLY, CDR2 FYNNEI. V was clipped by 5 bases and J by 2 bases, with 7 bases between them.

The V gene is TRBV6-6, the J gene TRBJ2-2, with D unclear. Germline-derived CDR1 and CDR2 are MNHNY and SVGAGI (reference sequence). This CDR3 region has 16 residues. Between the trimmed V and J ends, which lost 0 bases and 2 bases, there was a span of 10 bases. DNA of the CDR3: TGTGCCAGCAGTTACTCGCTCCCTAGAAACACCGGGGAGCTGTTTTTT. This gives the protein CASSYSLPRNTGELFF.

This chain joins TRBV6-1 and TRBJ1-5; no clear D gene. Germline CDR1 is MNHNS and CDR2 is SASEGT. This CDR3 comprises 14 residues. Deletions cut 2 bases from V and 2 bases from J, with 7 bases between. Here the CDR3 reads CASSEPFGNQPQHF. The DNA of the CDR3 is TGTGCCAGCAGTGAACCGTTTGGCAATCAGCCCCAGCATTTT.

J is TRBJ1-5 and V is TRBV6-1; maybe TRBD1 (6 bases). CDR1 and CDR2 from the germline V gene are MNHNS and SASEGT. The V gene lost 2 bases and the J gene lost 4 bases, with 9 bases spanning the gap. There are 14 residues in the CDR3. The CDR3: CASSEWGQNQPQHF. The CDR3 DNA sequence: TGTGCCAGCAGTGAATGGGGGCAGAATCAGCCCCAGCATTTT.

This clone was picked up a small number of times. The chain uses TRBV2 and TRBJ1-5; possibly TRBD1 for D (6 bases). CDR3 length equals 16 residues. The germline CDR1 and CDR2 sequences are SNHLY and FYNNEI. With 6 bases removed from V and 4 bases from J, the gap between germline ends came to 19 bases. For the CDR3, the DNA is TGTGCCAGCAGCCCTCCCGGACAGCGAGGGAATCAGCCCCAGCATTTT. The encoded protein is CASSPPGQRGNQPQHF.

The chain couples TRBV9 to TRBJ1-2; unclear D gene. V was pared by 0 bases and J by 6 bases, with 15 bases between. Germline lookup yields CDR1 SGDLS and CDR2 YYNGEE. This CDR3 contains 15 residues. The CDR3 spells CASSVDRTLPNGYTF. Written as DNA, the CDR3 is TGTGCCAGCAGCGTAGACAGAACTCTACCGAATGGCTACACCTTC. Filled out from reference TRBV9 and TRBJ1-2, the complete variable domain reads DSGVTQTPKHLITATGQRVTLRCSPRSGDLSVYWYQQSLDQGLQFLIQYYNGEERAKGNILERFSAQQFPDLHSELNLSSLELGDSALYFCASSVDRTLPNGYTFGSGTRLTVV.

The rearrangement joins TRBV11-3 to TRBJ2-7, with D possibly being TRBD2 (5 bases). Trimming shortened V by 5 bases and J by 1 base, and 12 bases separated the two germline ends. Germline values: CDR1 SGHNT, CDR2 YENEEA. The CDR3 extends over 14 amino acids. The chain's CDR3 is CASSPRTGSYEQYF. In DNA form, the CDR3 reads TGTGCCAGCAGCCCCCGGACGGGATCCTACGAGCAGTACTTC.

This clone has a handful of counts. The CDR3 is CASRDSRRAFF. Written as DNA, the CDR3 is TGTGCCAGCAGGGACTCGAGGAGGGCTTTCTTT. This chain links TRBV6-1 with TRBJ1-1; D not certain. CDR1 and CDR2 from the germline V gene are MNHNS and SASEGT. This CDR3 is 11 amino acids long. V lost 6 bases and J lost 11, with 13 bases in between.

This clone was counted only a few times. V usage is TRBV2 and J usage is TRBJ1-2, with D possibly being TRBD1 (6 bases). Trimming took 3 bases from V and 10 from J, leaving 9 bases between them. There are 11 residues in the CDR3. The germline CDR1 and CDR2 sequences are SNHLY and FYNNEI. CDR3 amino acids: CASSDYRVYTF. The CDR3 DNA follows: TGTGCCAGCAGTGATTACAGGGTCTACACCTTC.